The 8 T cell receptor beta chains below come from one sample, sequenced in a study of graft-versus-host responses after intestinal transplantation. TCRdb's copy holds only in-frame clones and misses some; the assay was immunoSEQ multiplex PCR. The sample yields roughly 14,000 clones, around 69% seen once. Graft tissue processing released intraepithelial and lamina propria lymphocytes. The starting material was ileum tissue, obtained 14 days after transplant. These receptors were taken from a human patient who received an intestinal transplant, so some T cells may come from the graft donor.

The V call is TRBV21-1, the J call TRBJ1-4; TRBD1 is taken as the D call from the table, unchecked against the DNA. TRBV21-1 is annotated as a pseudogene. The length of the CDR3 is 13 residues. The chain's CDR3 is CAKLRDTDEKLFF. CDR3 nucleotides: TGTGCCAAACTCCGGGACACCGATGAAAAACTGTTTTTT.

J is TRBJ1-5 and V is TRBV21-1; whether TRBD1, the table's D call, matches the DNA was not checked. TRBV21-1 is a pseudogene. The CDR3 covers 16 residues. CDR3 sequence reads: CASSKRGNAPRQPQHF. Written as DNA, the CDR3 is TGTGCCAGCAGCAAAAGGGGGAACGCCCCAAGGCAGCCCCAGCATTTT.

The chain has TRBV5-1 and TRBJ2-7; perhaps TRBD2 as D (6 bases). V lost 4 bases and J lost 6, with 23 bases in between. The germline V gene has CDR1 SGHRS and CDR2 YFSETQ. The CDR3 has 16 amino acids. The CDR3: CASSLTTRTLALEQYF. In nucleotides, the CDR3 is TGCGCCAGCAGCCTAACGACCCGAACTCTAGCGCTCGAGCAGTACTTC.

J is TRBJ2-2 and V is TRBV19; D tentatively reads TRBD1 or TRBD2 (6 bases each). This CDR3 spans 14 amino acids. Germline V lookup: CDR1 LNHDA, CDR2 SQIVND (reference sequence). Trimming left V 6 bases short and J 5 bases short, with 13 bases between. The CDR3 region is CASRETGGTGELFF. In DNA, the CDR3 is TGTGCCAGTAGGGAGACAGGAGGGACCGGGGAGCTGTTTTTT.

V gene TRBV29-1 combines with J gene TRBJ1-1, with TRBD1 as a possible D gene (5 bases). V shed 5 bases and J shed 1 base, with 11 bases lying between them. Germline values: CDR1 SQVTM, CDR2 ANQGSEA. The CDR3 has 13 residues. In DNA form, the CDR3 reads TGCAGCGTTTTGGGTCAGGGGAACACTGAAGCTTTCTTT. Translation gives CSVLGQGNTEAFF.

The chain couples TRBV6-5 to TRBJ2-1, with TRBD1 as a possible D gene (6 bases). This CDR3 is built from 15 residues. Between the trimmed V and J ends, which lost 6 bases and 3 bases, there was a span of 15 bases. Germline assignment: CDR1 MNHEY and CDR2 SVGAGI. CDR3 in DNA: TGTGCCAGCAGCGTTCTAAGGGGGATCTACAATGAGCAGTTCTTC. Translation: CASSVLRGIYNEQFF.

DNA of the CDR3: TGCGCCAGCAGCCCTGGACAGGGAAGTGATGGAAGGGCTGAAGCTTTCTTT. This gives the protein CASSPGQGSDGRAEAFF. The chain employs TRBV5-1 and TRBJ1-1; 8 nucleotides agree with TRBD1. Trimming cost V 4 bases and J 6 bases; bases outside gene matches: 17. The CDR3 is 17 residues long. Germline CDR1 and CDR2: SGHRS and YFSETQ.

This clone was detected a few times. This chain uses TRBV10-3 with TRBJ1-2; D is uncertain. The ends were cut back, 6 bases at V and 1 base at J, with 9 bases in the middle. This CDR3 contains 13 residues. Germline V gene lookup returns CDR1 ENHRY and CDR2 SYGVKD. DNA for the CDR3: TGTGCCATCAGCAACCAGGTTAACTATGGCTACACCTTC. It yields the protein CAISNQVNYGYTF.